Listed here is a single T cell receptor (beta chain). This specimen comes from a study of blood T cell repertoires in COVID-19. Study background: There were acute and convalescent COVID-19 samples, and they came from the United States, Italy and Spain. Sample material is recorded as cDNA or gDNA derived from T cells, B-cell-depleted T cells, or PBMCs.

Under the authors' procedure: Reference gene primer amplification in the assay estimated nucleated cell counts. Clones were sequenced by immunoSEQ multiplex PCR, and TCRdb holds only the in-frame ones, with some missing. V, J and clone size were drawn from that table, and D and trimming were deduced from the DNA. The table shows 200,000 to 250,000 clones, with 75% to 85% occurring only once. Trimming took 2 bases from V and 2 from J, leaving 7 bases between them. The germline V gene encodes CDR1 MNHEY and CDR2 SVGAGI. The CDR3 sequence is 14 residues long. This clonotype originated in a human donor in a cohort sampled during active COVID-19. This chain links TRBV6-5 with TRBJ1-3; the D gene is possibly TRBD1 (5 bases). The sample taken for sequencing was peripheral blood. The CDR3 spells CASSYQGAGNTIYF. CDR3 nucleotide sequence: TGTGCCAGCAGTTACCAGGGCGCTGGAAACACCATATATTTT.